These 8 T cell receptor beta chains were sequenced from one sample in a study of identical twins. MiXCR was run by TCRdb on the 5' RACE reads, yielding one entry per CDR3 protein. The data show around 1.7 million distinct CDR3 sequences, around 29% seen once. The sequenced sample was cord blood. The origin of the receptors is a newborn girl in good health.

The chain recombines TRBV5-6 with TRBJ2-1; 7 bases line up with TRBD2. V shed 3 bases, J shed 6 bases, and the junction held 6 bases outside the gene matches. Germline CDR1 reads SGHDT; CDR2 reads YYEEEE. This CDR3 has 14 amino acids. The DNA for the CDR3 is TGTGCCAGCAGCTCAGTAAGCGGGACCAATGAGCAGTTCTTC. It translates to CASSSVSGTNEQFF.

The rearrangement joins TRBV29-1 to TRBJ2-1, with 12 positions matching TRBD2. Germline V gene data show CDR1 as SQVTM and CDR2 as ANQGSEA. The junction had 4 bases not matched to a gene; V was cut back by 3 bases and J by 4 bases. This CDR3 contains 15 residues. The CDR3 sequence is CSVDVTSGRYNEQFF. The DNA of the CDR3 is TGCAGCGTTGACGTTACTAGCGGGAGGTACAATGAGCAGTTCTTC.

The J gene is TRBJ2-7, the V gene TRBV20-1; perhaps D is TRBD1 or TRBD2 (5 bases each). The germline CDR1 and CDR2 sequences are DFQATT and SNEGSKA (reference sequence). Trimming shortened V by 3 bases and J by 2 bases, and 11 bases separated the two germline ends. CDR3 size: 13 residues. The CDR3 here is CSASAGTTYEQYF. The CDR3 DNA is TGCAGTGCTAGCGCTGGGACCACCTACGAGCAGTACTTC.

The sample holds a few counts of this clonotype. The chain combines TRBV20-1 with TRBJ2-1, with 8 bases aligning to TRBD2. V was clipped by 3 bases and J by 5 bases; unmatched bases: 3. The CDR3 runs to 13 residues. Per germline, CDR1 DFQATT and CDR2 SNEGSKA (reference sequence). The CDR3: CSASRGGNNEQFF. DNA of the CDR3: TGCAGTGCTAGTCGCGGGGGGAACAATGAGCAGTTCTTC.

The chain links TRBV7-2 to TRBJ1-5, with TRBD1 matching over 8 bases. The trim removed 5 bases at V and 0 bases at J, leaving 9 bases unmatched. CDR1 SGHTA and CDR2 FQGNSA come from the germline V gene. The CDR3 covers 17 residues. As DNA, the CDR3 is TGTGCCAGCAGCGCCCGGGACAGGTCATATAGCAATCAGCCCCAGCATTTT. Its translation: CASSARDRSYSNQPQHF. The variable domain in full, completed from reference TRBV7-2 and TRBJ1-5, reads GAGVSQSPSNKVTEKGKDVELRCDPISGHTALYWYRQSLGQGLEFLIYFQGNSAPDKSGLPSDRFSAERTGGSVSTLTIQRTQQEDSAVYLCASSARDRSYSNQPQHFGDGTRLSIL.

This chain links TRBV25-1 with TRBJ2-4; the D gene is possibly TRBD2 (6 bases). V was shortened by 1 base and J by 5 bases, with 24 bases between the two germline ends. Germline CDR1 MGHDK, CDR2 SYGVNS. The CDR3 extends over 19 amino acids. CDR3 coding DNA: TGTGCCAGCAGTGAATTAAGGGAAACGGGCAGGGAGGTGGAAAACATTCAGTACTTC. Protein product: CASSELRETGREVENIQYF.

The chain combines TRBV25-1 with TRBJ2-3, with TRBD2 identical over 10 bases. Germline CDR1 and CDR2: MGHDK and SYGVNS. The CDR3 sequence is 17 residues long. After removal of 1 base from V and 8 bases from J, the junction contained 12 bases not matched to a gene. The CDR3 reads CASSESKLAGDSGTQYF. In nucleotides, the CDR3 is TGTGCCAGCAGTGAATCCAAGCTAGCGGGAGACTCGGGTACGCAGTATTTT.

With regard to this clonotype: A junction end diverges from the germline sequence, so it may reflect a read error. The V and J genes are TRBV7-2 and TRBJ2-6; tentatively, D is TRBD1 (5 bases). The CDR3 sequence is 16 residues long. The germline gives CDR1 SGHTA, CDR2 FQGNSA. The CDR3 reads CVSSVNSGSGANVLTF. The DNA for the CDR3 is TGTGTCAGCAGCGTAAACTCAGGGTCTGGGGCCAACGTCCTGACTTTC. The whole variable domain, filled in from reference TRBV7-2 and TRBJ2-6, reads GAGVSQSPSNKVTEKGKDVELRCDPISGHTALYWYRQSLGQGLEFLIYFQGNSAPDKSGLPSDRFSAERTGGSVSTLTIQRTQQEDSAVYLCVSSVNSGSGANVLTFGAGSRLTVL.